This T cell receptor beta chain was identified during a study of T cells in Graves' hyperthyroidism and ophthalmopathy. Study conclusions and caveats: Most thyroid-expanded clonotypes above 0.001 were also found in blood. Ophthalmopathy was separated from stable hyperthyroidism by a 13 V-J model.

RNA transcripts served as the template for amplifying TCR beta CDR3 regions. When the TCR CDR3 underwent first-round RT-PCR, the HTBI primer set was used. TCRdb reprocessed the multiplex PCR reads with MiXCR, giving one entry per CDR3 protein. This table holds 460,000 or so distinct CDR3 sequences, around 15% found once. Graves' hyperthyroidism showing no ophthalmopathy progression within 18 months was considered stable. The diagnoses drew upon clinical symptoms, serum thyroxine and TRAb, thyroid ultrasound and orbital computed tomography. There are many counts of this clonotype. The antigen remains unidentified. V shed 3 bases, J shed 1 base, and the junction held 5 bases outside the gene matches. The CDR3 covers 15 residues. Germline CDR1 reads SEHNR; CDR2 reads FQNEAQ (reference sequence).

Material: blood. The rearrangement uses TRBV7-9 and TRBJ2-7, with TRBD1 matching over 8 bases. The TCR sequence derives from a woman between 18 and 29 years old with Graves' hyperthyroidism. CDR3: CASSLWTGSSYEQYF. The DNA of the CDR3 is TGTGCCAGCAGCTTGTGGACAGGGAGTTCCTACGAGCAGTACTTC.